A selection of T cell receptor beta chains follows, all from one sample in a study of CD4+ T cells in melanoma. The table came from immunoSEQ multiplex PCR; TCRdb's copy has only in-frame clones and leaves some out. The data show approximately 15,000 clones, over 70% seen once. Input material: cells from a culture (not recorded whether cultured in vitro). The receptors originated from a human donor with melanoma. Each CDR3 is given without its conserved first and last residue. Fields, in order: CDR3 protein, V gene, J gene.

CDR3 protein: ASSFGGTEGGGYT
V gene: TRBV11-2
J gene: TRBJ1-2

CDR3 protein: ASSLVGTDLYGYT
V gene: TRBV11-2
J gene: TRBJ1-2

CDR3 protein: ASSVGGAGSYEQY
V gene: TRBV9
J gene: TRBJ2-7

CDR3 protein: ASSLVGVPATNEKLF
V gene: TRBV5-6
J gene: TRBJ1-4

CDR3 protein: ASSFEADGELF
V gene: TRBV27
J gene: TRBJ2-2

CDR3 protein: ASSLLGRTDYGYT
V gene: TRBV7-3
J gene: TRBJ1-2

CDR3 protein: ASSRVAGGDTEAF
V gene: TRBV18
J gene: TRBJ1-1

CDR3 protein: ASSKGTGGYEQY
V gene: TRBV6-5
J gene: TRBJ2-7

CDR3 protein: ASSLYDRTYNEQF
V gene: TRBV7-9
J gene: TRBJ2-1

CDR3 protein: ASTGLARGSSLH
V gene: TRBV2
J gene: TRBJ1-6

CDR3 protein: ACGTAIYEQY
V gene: TRBV30
J gene: TRBJ2-7

CDR3 protein: ASSYRLGPTDTQY
V gene: TRBV7-7
J gene: TRBJ2-3

CDR3 protein: ASLDARRGFHTNEKLF
V gene: TRBV12-5
J gene: TRBJ1-4

CDR3 protein: ASSSVLDTEAF
V gene: TRBV11-1
J gene: TRBJ1-1

CDR3 protein: ASSLGDRALPGYT
V gene: TRBV5-1
J gene: TRBJ1-2

CDR3 protein: ASSEGRGGTGELF
V gene: TRBV2
J gene: TRBJ2-2

CDR3 protein: ASRQVWPETQY
V gene: TRBV2
J gene: TRBJ2-5

CDR3 protein: ASSKGLFGTDTQY
V gene: TRBV6-5
J gene: TRBJ2-3

CDR3 protein: ASSLVKGYEQY
V gene: TRBV5-8
J gene: TRBJ2-7

CDR3 protein: ASSPSGLAGAAGELF
V gene: TRBV27
J gene: TRBJ2-2

CDR3 protein: ASSVSRTSARWTDTQY
V gene: TRBV6-1
J gene: TRBJ2-3

CDR3 protein: ASSLGVWSVGQF
V gene: TRBV7-2
J gene: TRBJ2-1

CDR3 protein: ASPLDSTLTQETQY
V gene: TRBV9
J gene: TRBJ2-5

CDR3 protein: ASSVFAGNYGYT
V gene: TRBV9
J gene: TRBJ1-2

CDR3 protein: SVVDTGVQETQY
V gene: TRBV29-1
J gene: TRBJ2-5

CDR3 protein: ASSFRDGVGEQF
V gene: TRBV11-3
J gene: TRBJ2-1

CDR3 protein: ASSVDHRGYRNTGELF
V gene: TRBV9
J gene: TRBJ2-2

CDR3 protein: ASSLLSVSSYNSPLH
V gene: TRBV19
J gene: TRBJ1-6

CDR3 protein: ASSDRTEMNTEAF
V gene: TRBV6-6
J gene: TRBJ1-1

CDR3 protein: ASSYKARSGNTIY
V gene: TRBV6-6
J gene: TRBJ1-3

CDR3 protein: ASSVEGRGGYNEQF
V gene: TRBV9
J gene: TRBJ2-1

CDR3 protein: ASSVDGRYEQY
V gene: TRBV6-6
J gene: TRBJ2-7

CDR3 protein: SVLGLPRQRTDTQY
V gene: TRBV29-1
J gene: TRBJ2-3

CDR3 protein: ASSLYLDAEAF
V gene: TRBV7-9
J gene: TRBJ1-1

CDR3 protein: ASSAHSSLYNEQF
V gene: TRBV7-7
J gene: TRBJ2-1

CDR3 protein: ASRATSGENTGELF
V gene: TRBV2
J gene: TRBJ2-2

CDR3 protein: ASSLIGPNYGYT
V gene: TRBV7-8
J gene: TRBJ1-2

CDR3 protein: ASSRGEDTEAF
V gene: TRBV14
J gene: TRBJ1-1

CDR3 protein: ASSINPGQGNTGELF
V gene: TRBV9
J gene: TRBJ2-2